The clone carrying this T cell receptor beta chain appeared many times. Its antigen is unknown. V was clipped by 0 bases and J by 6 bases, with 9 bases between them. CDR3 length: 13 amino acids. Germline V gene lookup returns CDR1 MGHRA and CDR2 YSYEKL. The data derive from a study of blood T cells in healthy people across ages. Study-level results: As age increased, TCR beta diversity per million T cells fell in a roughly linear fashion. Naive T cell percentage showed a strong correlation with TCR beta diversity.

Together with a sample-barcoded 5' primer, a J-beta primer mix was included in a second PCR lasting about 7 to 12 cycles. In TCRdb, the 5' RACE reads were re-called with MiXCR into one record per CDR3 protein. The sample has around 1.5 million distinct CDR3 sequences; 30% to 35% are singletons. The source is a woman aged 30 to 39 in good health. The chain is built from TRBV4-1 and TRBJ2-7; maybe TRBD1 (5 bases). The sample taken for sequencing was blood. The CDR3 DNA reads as TGCGCCAGCAGCCAAGATCGTGGGGCCGAGCAGTACTTC. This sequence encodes CASSQDRGAEQYF.